The source of this T cell receptor beta chain is a study of OX40 agonist ivuxolimab in advanced cancers. Study overall: In three patients, partial responses were observed, one with hepatocellular carcinoma and two with cutaneous melanoma. General study findings and limits: Researchers report that CD8+ T cells had, on average, more expanded clones than CD4+.

Germline CDR1 and CDR2: SSHAT and FNYEAQ (reference sequence). The CDR3 extends over 14 amino acids. V lost 10 bases and J 2 bases, leaving 16 bases between the germline ends. Assay: immunoSEQ multiplex PCR; the TCRdb copy retains only in-frame clones and omits some. Here the sample spans around 81,000 clones, 70% to 90% being singletons. Baseline, cycle 4 day 1, and cycle 7 day 1 were the blood sampling points. Details on this clone: As yet, its antigen is unknown.

This chain links TRBV7-7 with TRBJ2-3; D uncertain. The sequence was obtained from an adult with an advanced solid tumor such as melanoma, head and neck, liver or kidney cancer. The starting material was CD4+ or CD8+ T cells sorted from blood, obtained in a trial of the OX40 agonist ivuxolimab. The CDR3 bases are TGTGCCACCGCCAGAAGCGCCCCCACAGATACGCAGTATTTT. The encoded protein is CATARSAPTDTQYF.